These 27 T cell receptor beta chains originate from one sample sequenced in a study of blood T cells in healthy people across ages. For the second PCR, which ran for roughly 7 to 11 cycles, a sample-barcoded 5' primer and a J-beta primer mix were used. Each CDR3 protein gets one entry after TCRdb re-called the 5' RACE reads with MiXCR. In the table there are 1.5 million or so distinct CDR3 sequences, roughly 40% of which are singletons. The sequencing input was blood. These receptors were collected from a woman aged 18-35 years in good health.

This chain uses TRBV5-1 with TRBJ2-3; TRBD2 matches at 11 bases. The V segment lost 3 bases and the J segment 13 bases; nucleotides outside the gene matches: 4. Germline V gene lookup returns CDR1 SGHRS and CDR2 YFSETQ. The CDR3 runs to 12 residues. DNA for the CDR3: TGCGCCAGCAGCTCGACTAGCGGGGAGGAGTATTTT. Protein: CASSSTSGEEYF.

The chain employs TRBV4-1 and TRBJ2-5; D ambiguous. Germline V lookup: CDR1 MGHRA, CDR2 YSYEKL. The length of the CDR3 is 14 residues. The V end was cut by 3 bases, the J end by 2 bases, with 10 bases between. In DNA form, the CDR3 reads TGCGCCAGCAGCCATGTAAACAGTCAAGAGACCCAGTACTTC. Encoded protein: CASSHVNSQETQYF.

The V gene is TRBV25-1, the J gene TRBJ2-7; D perhaps matches TRBD1 (6 bases). The CDR3 has 14 residues. V gave up 4 bases and J gave up 6 bases, with 16 bases separating them. Germline V gene data show CDR1 as MGHDK and CDR2 as SYGVNS. The CDR3 region is CASSGTAYNSEQYF. The CDR3 DNA is TGTGCCAGCAGTGGGACAGCCTACAACTCCGAGCAGTACTTC.

The chain links TRBV12-1 to TRBJ1-5. TRBV12-1 is assigned pseudogene status. CDR3 length: 18 residues. The DNA for the CDR3 is TGTGCCAGCGGCCCCCTCCAGAGGGTTGGACCTAACTATCAGCCCCAGCATTTT. Its translation: CASGPLQRVGPNYQPQHF.

Remarks on this clonotype: A much larger clone lies a single base off, so this may be a read error. The chain is built from TRBV3-1 and TRBJ1-2, with D tentatively TRBD1 (5 bases). The V gene's germline CDR1 is LGHDT and CDR2 YNNKEL (reference sequence). This CDR3 contains 15 residues. The V and J ends lost 1 base and 4 bases respectively, with 13 bases between them. The CDR3 bases are TGTGCCAGCAGCCAAGGGCGCGGAAGGGGCTATGGCTACACCTTC. Protein: CASSQGRGRGYGYTF.

This rearrangement joins TRBV7-8 to TRBJ2-7; TRBD2 matches at 7 bases. The trim removed 5 bases at V and 0 bases at J, leaving 10 bases unmatched. Germline V lookup: CDR1 SGHVS, CDR2 FQNEAQ. The CDR3 has 16 residues. CDR3 sequence reads: CASSPPSGPLSYEQYF. The CDR3, as DNA: TGTGCCAGCAGCCCTCCTAGCGGCCCTCTCTCCTACGAGCAGTACTTC.

V is TRBV18 and J is TRBJ1-6; 8 bases map to TRBD1. The CDR3 consists of 18 residues. The J segment lost 4 bases and the V segment lost 2 bases, leaving 10 bases of the junction unmatched. Germline values: CDR1 KGHSH, CDR2 LQKENI. The chain's CDR3 is CASSPVAGGKIYNSPLHF. The CDR3 DNA reads as TGTGCCAGCTCACCAGTGGCAGGGGGCAAGATATATAATTCACCCCTCCACTTT.

This clonotype was picked up one time. This chain links TRBV20-1 with TRBJ1-1; 7 nucleotides align to TRBD1. J was trimmed by 1 base and V by 5 bases; bases with no gene match: 4. The CDR3 sequence is 13 residues long. The V gene's germline CDR1 is DFQATT and CDR2 SNEGSKA (reference sequence). The CDR3 spells CSASGQKNTEAFF. CDR3 DNA sequence: TGCAGTGCTTCGGGACAGAAGAACACTGAAGCTTTCTTT.

V gene TRBV6-5 combines with J gene TRBJ1-2, with unresolved D. The CDR3 spans 14 residues. Trimming took 2 bases from V and 2 from J, leaving 9 bases between them. The germline gives CDR1 MNHEY, CDR2 SVGAGI. This CDR3 is CASSYGKHNYGYTF. The CDR3 DNA reads TGTGCCAGCAGTTACGGTAAACACAACTATGGCTACACCTTC.

In regard to this clonotype: An end of the junction does not agree with germline; a read error may underlie this. This chain joins TRBV6-6 and TRBJ1-2; D is uncertain. CDR1 and CDR2 from the germline V gene are MNHNY and SVGAGI (reference sequence). This CDR3 is 13 amino acids long. The CDR3 DNA reads TGTGCCAGCAGTCTCGGGGAAAACTGTGGCTACACCTTC. Amino acids: CASSLGENCGYTF.

This clonotype has a handful of counts. The gene calls are TRBV14 and TRBJ2-3, with D unclear. The CDR3 has 16 residues. V lost 6 bases and J 5 bases, leaving 21 bases between the germline ends. Per germline, CDR1 SGHDN and CDR2 FVKESK. The CDR3 DNA follows: TGTGCCAGCAGTCGCGACTCCCGGACCTTCCAAGATACGCAGTATTTT. This translates into CASSRDSRTFQDTQYF.

This clonotype was recorded a few times. The CDR3 region has the DNA TGTGCCAGCAGCCCCGACAGCTCCAATCAGCCCCAGCATTTT. Encoded protein: CASSPDSSNQPQHF. V is TRBV12-3 or TRBV12-4 and J is TRBJ1-5; perhaps TRBD1 as D (5 bases). The V gene lost 6 bases and the J gene lost 3 bases, with 12 bases spanning the gap. The CDR3 length is 14 residues.

The chain employs TRBV9 and TRBJ2-7; no clear D. The CDR3 sequence is 12 residues long. Trimming stripped 0 bases from V and 7 bases from J, with 8 bases between. The germline CDR1 and CDR2 sequences are SGDLS and YYNGEE. CDR3 in DNA: TGTGCCAGCAGCGTAGCCGACAATGAGCAGTACTTC. Amino acid sequence: CASSVADNEQYF.

This clonotype was observed a handful of times. The gene calls are TRBV27 and TRBJ1-2; 7 nucleotides line up with TRBD1. Germline V CDR1 and CDR2: MNHEY, SMNVEV (reference sequence). Germline trimming cut 5 bases from V and 2 bases from J; bases unmatched to any gene: 5. This CDR3 comprises 14 residues. The CDR3 sequence is CASSQTGKNYGYTF. The CDR3 DNA reads TGTGCCAGCAGTCAGACAGGGAAGAACTATGGCTACACCTTC.

The sample holds one count of this clonotype. The chain couples TRBV7-9 to TRBJ2-7; possible D gene TRBD2, 6 bases. CDR3 length: 16 amino acids. Germline V lookup: CDR1 SEHNR, CDR2 FQNEAQ (reference sequence). V was cut by 4 bases and J by 0 bases, with 16 bases left in between. This CDR3 reads CASSSPGGRLSYEQYF. The CDR3 region has the DNA TGTGCCAGCAGCTCCCCAGGAGGGAGGCTCTCCTACGAGCAGTACTTC.

This rearrangement joins TRBV20-1 to TRBJ2-1; no clear D. The CDR3 covers 14 residues. Trimming took 6 bases from V and 0 from J, leaving 12 bases between them. Germline V gives CDR1 DFQATT, CDR2 SNEGSKA (reference sequence). Here the CDR3 reads CSATSLDSYNEQFF. The CDR3 DNA sequence: TGCAGTGCCACCTCACTCGACTCCTACAATGAGCAGTTCTTC.

This chain uses TRBV20-1 with TRBJ1-6; a possible D gene is TRBD1 (5 bases). There are 13 residues in the CDR3. CDR1 is DFQATT and CDR2 is SNEGSKA in the germline V gene (reference sequence). V was trimmed by 5 bases and J by 7 bases, leaving 12 bases between them. DNA for the CDR3: TGCAGTGCTGAAGGGGCAGTCAATTCACCCCTCCACTTT. Amino acid sequence: CSAEGAVNSPLHF.

This clonotype was detected a few times. The rearrangement joins TRBV20-1 to TRBJ2-3; 11 positions agree with TRBD2. Trimming removed 6 bases from V and 4 bases from J; junction bases left unmatched: 6. From germline, CDR1 is DFQATT and CDR2 SNEGSKA (reference sequence). This CDR3 spans 14 amino acids. The CDR3 nucleotides read TGCAGTGCCTCCTCGGGACTAGCGGCAGATACGCAGTATTTT. It specifies CSASSGLAADTQYF.

This clonotype has a handful of counts. The chain links TRBV28 to TRBJ2-3; a possible D gene is TRBD1 (6 bases). This CDR3 spans 16 amino acids. Germline lookup yields CDR1 MDHEN and CDR2 SYDVKM. With 5 bases removed from V and 0 bases from J, the gap between germline ends came to 15 bases. CDR3 residues: CASSPRGQVSTDTQYF. CDR3 DNA: TGTGCCAGCAGTCCCAGGGGACAAGTCAGCACAGATACGCAGTATTTT. The whole variable domain, remainder taken from reference TRBV28 and TRBJ2-3, is DVKVTQSSRYLVKRTGEKVFLECVQDMDHENMFWYRQDPGLGLRLIYFSYDVKMKEKGDIPEGYSVSREKKERFSLILESASTNQTSMYLCASSPRGQVSTDTQYFGPGTRLTVL.

This chain links TRBV7-9 with TRBJ2-3; possible D gene TRBD2, 6 bases. The CDR3 is 16 amino acids. CDR1 and CDR2 from the germline V gene are SEHNR and FQNEAQ (reference sequence). Trimming shortened V by 4 bases and J by 0 bases, and 14 bases separated the two germline ends. The DNA of the CDR3 is TGTGCCAGCAGCTCCTTCTACGGGGGTAGCACAGATACGCAGTATTTT. Translating gives CASSSFYGGSTDTQYF.

Only a few counts were recorded for this clonotype. The J gene is TRBJ2-5, the V gene TRBV4-1, with D possibly being TRBD1 (6 bases). Germline CDR1 MGHRA, CDR2 YSYEKL. Trimming left V 1 base short and J 4 bases short, with 13 bases between. The CDR3 has 15 amino acids. In nucleotides, the CDR3 is TGCGCCAGCAGCCAAGCACAGGGCCCCGTAGAGACCCAGTACTTC. This gives the protein CASSQAQGPVETQYF.

The chain links TRBV27 to TRBJ2-1; D perhaps matches TRBD1 (5 bases). The V gene's germline CDR1 is MNHEY and CDR2 SMNVEV (reference sequence). This CDR3 has 16 amino acids. V was clipped by 5 bases and J by 4 bases, with 18 bases between them. The CDR3, as DNA: TGTGCCAGCAGTCCCTTTGGGTCACAGGCTTACAATGAGCAGTTCTTC. Its translation: CASSPFGSQAYNEQFF.

This clonotype occurred a few times. The V and J genes are TRBV12-3 or TRBV12-4 and TRBJ2-5; maybe TRBD2 (6 bases). This CDR3 spans 14 amino acids. The V end lost 8 bases, the J end lost 1 base, and 14 bases lay between the germline ends. The CDR3 DNA is TGTGCCAGCCGTCGTAGCGGCAGCCAAGAGACCCAGTACTTC. Encoded protein: CASRRSGSQETQYF.

This clonotype was counted only a few times. V and J are TRBV6-1 and TRBJ2-1, with 8 bases lining up with TRBD2. The CDR3 sequence is 14 residues long. The V and J ends lost 7 bases and 5 bases, in that order; junction bases with no gene match: 7. Germline lookup yields CDR1 MNHNS and CDR2 SASEGT. CDR3 region: CASIPTSAHNEQFF. In DNA, the CDR3 is TGTGCCAGCATCCCGACTAGCGCACACAATGAGCAGTTCTTC.

The gene calls are TRBV29-1 and TRBJ2-7; tentatively, D is TRBD2 (5 bases). The CDR3 runs to 13 residues. CDR1 is SQVTM, CDR2 ANQGSEA, per germline. V lost 7 bases and J 7 bases, leaving 20 bases between the germline ends. DNA of the CDR3: TGCAGCGCCGGGTCAGCGGAGCGAGCTGAGCAGTACTTC. Encoded protein: CSAGSAERAEQYF.

This clonotype has just a few counts. This sequence joins TRBV6-6 and TRBJ2-1; D may be TRBD2 (5 bases). The V gene lost 6 bases and the J gene lost 5 bases, with 11 bases spanning the gap. Germline V lookup: CDR1 MNHNY, CDR2 SVGAGI (reference sequence). CDR3 length equals 13 residues. The DNA of the CDR3 is TGTGCCAGCAGACTAGACCCGAACAATGAGCAGTTCTTC. Translated: CASRLDPNNEQFF.

This clonotype came up once. The chain has TRBV4-1 and TRBJ2-3; weak D call: TRBD2 (6 bases). This CDR3 is 16 amino acids long. V was cut by 4 bases and J by 1 base, with 15 bases left in between. CDR1 is MGHRA, CDR2 YSYEKL, per germline. The CDR3 bases are TGCGCCAGCAGCCCTAAGGGCGGGATAGGCACAGATACGCAGTATTTT. Translating it yields CASSPKGGIGTDTQYF.